Described below is a single T cell receptor beta chain sequence and its context. The count of this clone is one. Its specific antigen is unknown. The input lacks base qualities; no much larger clone sits a single base away. The immunoSEQ Assay, which uses bias-controlled multiplex PCR amplification of genomic DNA, was used to profile TCRbeta CDR3 regions. Under the source paper's analysis protocol: To quantify the absolute abundance of each unique TCRbeta CDR3 region, the sequences were collapsed and filtered. Two models were used to test differential abundance: a binomial model (Fisher-equivalent) and a beta-binomial model that adds time-dependent variance fitted from healthy donors. Any clone with fewer than 5 combined templates was excluded, and a clone was called differentially abundant if its Benjamini-Hochberg FDR was below 0.01. The form v = (b*log(k)+a)^2 was used to model beta-binomial variance as a function of total template count across the two samples. Entries here come from immuneACCESS through TCRdb and include only in-frame sequences with V and J called. Some clones fail to appear in such tables; in the studies checked, an unresolved V gene covers under half of the shortfall, and the cause of the remainder is unknown. Clone size and the V and J calls come from that table; the DNA yielded D and trimming. The sample table records 84,000 or so clones; roughly 89% of these occur just once. Approximately 7% of the sample comes from the top ten.

No immune events such as infections were documented for the healthy donors during the collection period. Healthy-donor blood repertoires served as a training cohort to calibrate time-dependent variance in a beta-binomial model of T-cell clone differential abundance. The training cohort included 10 or so healthy donors, of whom 3 were female and 7 were male. On average the donors were approximately 43 years old, and their ages spanned roughly 29 to 64 years. Whole blood was collected from each healthy donor at three time points spaced approximately 13 days apart and obtained from a commercial supplier. For immunosequencing, genomic DNA was extracted from unsorted whole blood. These data belong to a study of identifying expanded T cells in peripheral blood (dated by TCRdb to about 2019). Context from the whole study: Separate aliquots of the same genomic DNA pool were sequenced to produce technical replicates, and four replicates were compared in pairs. The paper as a whole reports these results and caveats: Across all healthy-donor time intervals, the beta-binomial model significantly cut both the number of clones called differentially abundant and the false-positive rate. Approximately 1.2 differentially abundant clones were flagged by the binomial model between technical replicates, whereas about 15 and 19 were flagged over two weeks and four weeks, respectively. In all healthy donors, the variance in clone template counts between samples taken roughly 14 days apart rose significantly as total template count increased. The authors expected biological variance in healthy repertoires might increase further over much longer intervals such as months to years.

From the cysteine up to the phenylalanine, the CDR3 has a length of 15 residues. Left in the record is the CDR3 DNA by itself, 45 bases read in frame from the first base. V ends up 4 bases short and J 0 bases short, with an unmatched junction base count of 4. CDR1 PRHDT and CDR2 FYEKMQ were looked up in the germline V gene (reference sequence). Sequenced material: blood. The clonotype comes from a person aged 18 to 75 in good health. The rearranged chain carries TRBV13 and TRBJ1-2; 8 central nucleotides agree with TRBD1. The CDR3 here reads CASSSTGGPNYGYTF. The DNA sequence is given as TGTGCCAGCAGCTCCACAGGGGGTCCTAACTATGGCTACACCTTC.